A single sample is the source of the 24 T cell receptor beta chains below, sequenced in a study of control samples from healthy donors and cancer patients. Using immunoSEQ multiplex PCR, the repertoire was profiled, and TCRdb retains in-frame clones only, with some absent. The data show about 98,000 clones, around 90% seen once. The sample taken for sequencing was blood. The receptors here all came from a woman between 18 and 30 years old in good health.

This chain links TRBV29-1 with TRBJ1-4; D might be TRBD1 (5 bases). This CDR3 comprises 13 residues. V was pared by 6 bases and J by 7 bases, with 15 bases between. Germline V lookup: CDR1 SQVTM, CDR2 ANQGSEA. CDR3 DNA sequence: TGCAGCGTCTCGTGGGTTGGGGGTGAAAAACTGTTTTTT. It codes for CSVSWVGGEKLFF. Based on the CDR3 plus reference TRBV29-1 and TRBJ1-4, the full variable domain is SAVISQKPSRDICQRGTSLTIQCQVDSQVTMMFWYRQQPGQSLTLIATANQGSEATYESGFVIDKFPISRPNLTFSTLTVSNMSPEDSSIYLCSVSWVGGEKLFFGSGTQLSVL.

The rearrangement links TRBV10-1 to TRBJ1-1, with D unclear. This CDR3 has 11 residues. Trimming removed 4 bases at V and 5 bases at J, with 5 bases between. Germline V lookup: CDR1 WNHNN, CDR2 SYGVQD (reference sequence). CDR3 amino acids: CASSGGTEAFF. CDR3 sequence (DNA): TGCGCCAGCAGTGGAGGGACTGAAGCTTTCTTT.

V gene TRBV11-2 combines with J gene TRBJ2-3, with 9 bases lining up with TRBD1. The CDR3 has 15 residues. With 1 base clipped from V and 4 bases from J, the junction kept 3 bases outside the gene matches. CDR1 is SGHAT and CDR2 is FQNNGV in the germline V gene. The CDR3 here is CASSLGWTGADTQYF. The CDR3 region has the DNA TGTGCCAGCAGCTTAGGGTGGACAGGGGCAGATACGCAGTATTTT.

The CDR3 sequence is CASSSGLAETDTQYF. The CDR3, as DNA: TGCGCCAGCAGCTCGGGACTAGCGGAGACAGATACGCAGTATTTT. The V call is TRBV5-1, the J call TRBJ2-3, with 11 bases aligning to TRBD2. Germline loops: CDR1 SGHRS, CDR2 YFSETQ. The CDR3 consists of 15 residues. Losses at the gene ends were 3 bases for V and 3 bases for J; bases not matched to a gene: 3. Combining the CDR3 with reference TRBV5-1 and TRBJ2-3 gives the whole variable domain KAGVTQTPRYLIKTRGQQVTLSCSPISGHRSVSWYQQTPGQGLQFLFEYFSETQRNKGNFPGRFSGRQFSNSRSEMNVSTLELGDSALYLCASSSGLAETDTQYFGPGTRLTVL.

The rearrangement links TRBV7-2 to TRBJ2-7; tentatively, D is TRBD1 or TRBD2 (5 bases each). Germline V gene lookup returns CDR1 SGHTA and CDR2 FQGNSA. The CDR3 is 13 amino acids. The V end was cut by 2 bases, the J end by 7 bases, with 12 bases between. CDR3 sequence: CASSLREGIEQYF. CDR3 coding DNA: TGTGCCAGCAGCTTAAGAGAGGGGATTGAGCAGTACTTC.

The gene calls are TRBV19 and TRBJ2-7, with 7 bases lining up with TRBD1. Losses at the gene ends were 4 bases for V and 2 bases for J; bases not matched to a gene: 5. The CDR3 is 14 amino acids. The germline CDR1 and CDR2 sequences are LNHDA and SQIVND (reference sequence). CDR3 loop: CASSTPGQTYEQYF. CDR3 in DNA: TGTGCCAGTAGTACCCCGGGACAGACCTACGAGCAGTACTTC.

This rearrangement joins TRBV3-1 (or the pseudogene TRBV3-2) to TRBJ2-1; maybe TRBD2 (5 bases). V gave up 8 bases and J gave up 5 bases, with 16 bases separating them. The CDR3 runs 14 residues. Germline V gene lookup returns CDR1 LGHDT and CDR2 YNNKEL (reference sequence). The CDR3 region has the DNA TGTGCCAGCGGTCTGGACTTTACGAACAATGAGCAGTTCTTC. Protein sequence: CASGLDFTNNEQFF.

The V gene is TRBV30, the J gene TRBJ2-2; D is ambiguous. Germline assignment: CDR1 GTSNPN and CDR2 SVGIG (reference sequence). Trimming shortened V by 2 bases and J by 4 bases, and 5 bases separated the two germline ends. The CDR3 consists of 12 residues. The CDR3 DNA reads as TGTGCCTGGAGTTGGGCCACCGGGGAGCTGTTTTTT. It specifies CAWSWATGELFF.

The V and J genes are TRBV6-2 or TRBV6-3 and TRBJ2-1; D is ambiguous. CDR1 is MNHEY, CDR2 SVGEGT, per germline. The CDR3 consists of 13 residues. The V end was cut by 5 bases, the J end by 8 bases, with 13 bases between. In DNA form, the CDR3 reads TGTGCCAGCAGTCCCTGGACGGACGATGAGCAGTTCTTC. This gives the protein CASSPWTDDEQFF.

The genes are TRBV11-3 and TRBJ1-2; 7 nucleotides match TRBD1. The CDR3 consists of 13 residues. The J segment lost 3 bases and the V segment lost 8 bases, leaving 6 bases of the junction unmatched. Germline CDR1 is SGHNT and CDR2 is YENEEA. CDR3 amino acids: CASQRGLDYGYTF. The CDR3 DNA sequence: TGTGCCAGCCAAAGGGGGCTGGACTATGGCTACACCTTC.

The chain carries TRBV5-1 and TRBJ1-3; 10 bases fit TRBD1. The CDR3 sequence is 15 residues long. CDR1 and CDR2 from the germline V gene are SGHRS and YFSETQ. J lost 2 bases, V lost 3 bases, and 2 bases had no gene match. CDR3: CASSSGTGAGNTIYF. DNA for the CDR3: TGCGCCAGCAGCTCCGGGACAGGGGCTGGAAACACCATATATTTT. The whole variable domain, remainder taken from reference TRBV5-1 and TRBJ1-3, is KAGVTQTPRYLIKTRGQQVTLSCSPISGHRSVSWYQQTPGQGLQFLFEYFSETQRNKGNFPGRFSGRQFSNSRSEMNVSTLELGDSALYLCASSSGTGAGNTIYFGEGSWLTVV.

The V gene is TRBV7-2, the J gene TRBJ2-3, with 8 bases lining up with TRBD2. This CDR3 has 14 residues. The V gene's germline CDR1 is SGHTA and CDR2 FQGNSA. J gave up 6 bases and V 1 base, and 3 bases lay outside the gene matches. This CDR3 is CASSLGSGMDTQYF. CDR3 sequence (DNA): TGTGCCAGCAGCTTAGGTAGCGGGATGGATACGCAGTATTTT.

The chain joins TRBV30 to TRBJ2-7; 7 bases fit TRBD1. CDR3 length: 14 residues. Germline V gene sequence: CDR1 GTSNPN, CDR2 SVGIG (reference sequence). The ends lost 5 bases at V and 4 bases at J; junction bases unmatched: 11. The CDR3 spells CAWGGGQGVYEQYF. CDR3 in DNA: TGTGCCTGGGGAGGCGGGCAGGGGGTGTACGAGCAGTACTTC.

This chain connects TRBV19 to TRBJ1-1, with D maybe TRBD1 (5 bases). The V end was cut by 4 bases, the J end by 1 base, with 13 bases between. The CDR3 consists of 15 residues. Germline V CDR1 and CDR2: LNHDA, SQIVND (reference sequence). As DNA, the CDR3 is TGTGCCAGTAGTACCATACAGGTATCGAACACTGAAGCTTTCTTT. Protein sequence: CASSTIQVSNTEAFF.

The chain recombines TRBV5-1 with TRBJ1-2, with TRBD1 matching 12 bases. Trimming removed 1 base from V and 1 base from J; junction bases left unmatched: 8. The germline V gene has CDR1 SGHRS and CDR2 YFSETQ. This CDR3 has 18 residues. The CDR3 DNA reads TGCGCCAGCAGCTTGTTTCCGGGACAGGGGGCGCTTAACTATGGCTACACCTTC. Its translation is CASSLFPGQGALNYGYTF.

The chain links TRBV6-5 to TRBJ1-1; D is possibly TRBD1 (5 bases). CDR1 and CDR2 from the germline V gene are MNHEY and SVGAGI. CDR3 length: 15 amino acids. Trimming stripped 6 bases from V and 1 base from J, with 15 bases between. This chain's CDR3 is CASRRDGQKNTEAFF. In DNA form, the CDR3 reads TGTGCCAGCAGACGGGACGGCCAAAAGAACACTGAAGCTTTCTTT.

The chain links TRBV6-5 to TRBJ1-1; D is undetermined. The germline V gene encodes CDR1 MNHEY and CDR2 SVGAGI. V was clipped by 6 bases and J by 2 bases, with 13 bases between them. CDR3 length: 14 amino acids. CDR3 region: CASRNQGVNTEAFF. CDR3 nucleotide sequence: TGTGCCAGCAGGAACCAAGGAGTCAACACTGAAGCTTTCTTT.

The chain carries TRBV6-4 and TRBJ2-1; TRBD2 matches 9 bases. J gave up 8 bases and V 2 bases, and 7 bases lay outside the gene matches. In germline, CDR1 is MRHNA, CDR2 SNTAGT. This CDR3 spans 15 amino acids. This CDR3 is CASSDRSGSSDEQFF. In DNA, the CDR3 is TGTGCCAGCAGTGACCGTAGCGGGAGCTCGGATGAGCAGTTCTTC.

The J gene is TRBJ2-7, the V gene TRBV18; D may be TRBD2 (6 bases). The CDR3 length is 20 residues. The germline V gene encodes CDR1 KGHSH and CDR2 LQKENI. Trimming pared 3 bases from V and 1 base from J, leaving 28 bases between. The CDR3 sequence: CASSPPPPLSVLGRSYEQYF. CDR3 DNA: TGTGCCAGCTCACCGCCCCCCCCTTTAAGCGTGTTAGGGAGGTCCTACGAGCAGTACTTC.

V and J are TRBV7-3 and TRBJ2-5; either TRBD1 or TRBD2 may supply D (5 bases each). The germline gives CDR1 SGHTA, CDR2 FQGTGA. The CDR3 contains 14 residues. Trimming left V 6 bases short and J 4 bases short, with 15 bases between. The CDR3 loop reads CASSSGTPGETQYF. The CDR3 DNA sequence: TGTGCCAGCAGTTCCGGGACGCCCGGAGAGACCCAGTACTTC. The variable domain in full, completed from reference TRBV7-3 and TRBJ2-5, reads GAGVSQTPSNKVTEKGKYVELRCDPISGHTALYWYRQSLGQGPEFLIYFQGTGAADDSGLPNDRFFAVRPEGSVSTLKIQRTERGDSAVYLCASSSGTPGETQYFGPGTRLLVL.

The V gene is TRBV7-2, the J gene TRBJ2-3, with no clear D. Looked up from germline, CDR1 is SGHTA and CDR2 is FQGNSA. V dropped 1 base and J dropped 4 bases, with 6 bases sitting between them. CDR3 length: 13 residues. CDR3 sequence (DNA): TGTGCCAGCAGCTTAGATGGGGCAGATACGCAGTATTTT. This codes for CASSLDGADTQYF.

This clone came up once. The rearrangement links TRBV10-3 to TRBJ2-1; 7 nucleotides align to TRBD1. Trimming removed 2 bases from V and 5 bases from J; junction bases left unmatched: 6. The germline V gene has CDR1 ENHRY and CDR2 SYGVKD. The CDR3 runs 15 residues. The CDR3 nucleotides are TGTGCCATCAGTGAGCCGGGGACAGCCAACAATGAGCAGTTCTTC. Protein product: CAISEPGTANNEQFF.

This clone was recorded only once. This sequence joins TRBV6-5 and TRBJ1-1, with TRBD1 identical over 7 bases. V gave up 8 bases and J gave up 1 base; unmatched junction bases: 4. This CDR3 contains 13 residues. Looked up from germline, CDR1 is MNHEY and CDR2 is SVGAGI. CDR3 residues: CASLGQKNTEAFF. The CDR3 DNA is TGTGCCAGCTTGGGACAGAAGAACACTGAAGCTTTCTTT.

The chain uses TRBV11-3 and TRBJ2-4, with 10 bases aligning to TRBD2. Trimming took 4 bases from V and 4 from J; bases not matched to a gene: 4. CDR1 is SGHNT, CDR2 YENEEA, per germline. The CDR3 sequence is 15 residues long. The CDR3 bases are TGTGCCAGCAGCTCCCGACTAGCGGGTAAAAACATTCAGTACTTC. Translated: CASSSRLAGKNIQYF.